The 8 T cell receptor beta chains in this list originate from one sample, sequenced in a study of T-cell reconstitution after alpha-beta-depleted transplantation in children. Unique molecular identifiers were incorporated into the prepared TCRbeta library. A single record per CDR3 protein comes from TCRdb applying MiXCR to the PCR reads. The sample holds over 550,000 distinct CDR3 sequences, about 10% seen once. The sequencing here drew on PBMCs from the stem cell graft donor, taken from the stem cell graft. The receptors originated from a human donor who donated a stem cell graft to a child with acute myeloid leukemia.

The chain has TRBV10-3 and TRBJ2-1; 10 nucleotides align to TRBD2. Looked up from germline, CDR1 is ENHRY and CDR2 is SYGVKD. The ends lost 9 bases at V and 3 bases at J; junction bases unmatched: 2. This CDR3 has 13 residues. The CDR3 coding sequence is TGTGCCATTAGGACTAGCGGCTACAATGAGCAGTTCTTC. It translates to CAIRTSGYNEQFF.

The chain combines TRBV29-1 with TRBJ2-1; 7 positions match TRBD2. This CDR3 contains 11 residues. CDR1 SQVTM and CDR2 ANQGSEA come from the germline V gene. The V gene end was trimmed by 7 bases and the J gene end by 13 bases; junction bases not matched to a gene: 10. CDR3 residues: CSAGTLAPQFF. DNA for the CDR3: TGCAGCGCGGGCACACTAGCGCCACAGTTCTTC.

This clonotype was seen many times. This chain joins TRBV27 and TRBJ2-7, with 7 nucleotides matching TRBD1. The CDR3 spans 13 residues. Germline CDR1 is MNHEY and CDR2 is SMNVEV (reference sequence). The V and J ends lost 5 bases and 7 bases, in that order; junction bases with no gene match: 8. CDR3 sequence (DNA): TGTGCCAGCAGTCGACAGGGCCCTGGGGAGCAGTACTTC. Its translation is CASSRQGPGEQYF.

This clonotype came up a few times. CDR3 DNA: TGTGCCAGCGCTATCGGGACAGGGGGCATCGAGCAGTACTTC. Translating gives CASAIGTGGIEQYF. The V and J genes are TRBV7-3 and TRBJ2-7, with 12 bases identical to TRBD1. This CDR3 spans 14 amino acids. Germline loops: CDR1 SGHTA, CDR2 FQGTGA. Trimming removed 8 bases from V and 6 bases from J; junction bases left unmatched: 8.

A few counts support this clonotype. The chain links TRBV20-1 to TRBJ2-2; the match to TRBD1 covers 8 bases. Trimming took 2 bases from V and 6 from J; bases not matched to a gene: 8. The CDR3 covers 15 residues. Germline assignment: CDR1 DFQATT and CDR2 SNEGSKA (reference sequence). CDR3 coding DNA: TGCAGTGCTAGAAGAGGTCAGGGGGCCGCCGGGGAGCTGTTTTTT. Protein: CSARRGQGAAGELFF.

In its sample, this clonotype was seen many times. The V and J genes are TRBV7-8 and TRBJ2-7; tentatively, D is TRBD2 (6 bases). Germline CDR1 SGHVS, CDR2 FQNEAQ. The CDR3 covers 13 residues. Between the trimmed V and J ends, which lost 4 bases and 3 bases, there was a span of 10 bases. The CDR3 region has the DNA TGTGCCAGCAGCTGGGGGACTCTCTACGAGCAGTACTTC. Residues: CASSWGTLYEQYF.

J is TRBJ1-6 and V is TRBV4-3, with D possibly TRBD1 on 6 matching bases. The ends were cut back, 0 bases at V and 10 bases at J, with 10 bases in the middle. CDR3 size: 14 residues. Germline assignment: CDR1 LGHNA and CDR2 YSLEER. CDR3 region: CASSQEGGNSPLHF. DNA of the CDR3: TGCGCCAGCAGCCAAGAAGGGGGGAACTCACCCCTCCACTTT.

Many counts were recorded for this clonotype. The DNA of the CDR3 is TGTGCCAGCGGAGACCTGTACAATGAGCAGTTCTTC. Amino acids: CASGDLYNEQFF. This rearrangement joins TRBV7-3 to TRBJ2-1; no reliable D call. The CDR3 consists of 12 residues. CDR1 is SGHTA and CDR2 is FQGTGA in the germline V gene. V lost 8 bases and J 4 bases, leaving 9 bases between the germline ends.